This T cell receptor (beta chain) was observed in a study of T cells in Graves' hyperthyroidism and ophthalmopathy. The trim removed 6 bases at V and 5 bases at J, leaving 8 bases unmatched. In germline, CDR1 is LNHDA, CDR2 SQIVND (reference sequence). This CDR3 has 15 amino acids. Researchers took RNA transcripts and amplified the TCR beta CDR3 regions from them. RT-PCR in the first round (using the HTBI primer set) targeted the TCR CDR3. TCRdb re-called the multiplex PCR reads through MiXCR, storing one row per CDR3 protein. The sample shows fewer than 650,000 distinct CDR3 sequences, 12% to 15% of them seen only once. This clonotype has only one observation. Its specificity is not known. General observations from the study: By a 13 V-J model, ophthalmopathy was set apart from stable hyperthyroidism.

The chain employs TRBV19 and TRBJ2-2; 8 bases map to TRBD1. This clonotype originated in a woman aged 40 to 50 with Graves' hyperthyroidism. Sample: blood. CDR3 bases: TGTGCCAGTAGAAAAGACAGGGGCGGGACCGGGGAGCTGTTTTTT. Amino acids: CASRKDRGGTGELFF. The complete variable domain, with remaining parts taken from reference TRBV19 and TRBJ2-2, reads DGGITQSPKYLFRKEGQNVTLSCEQNLNHDAMYWYRQDPGQGLRLIYYSQIVNDFQKGDIAEGYSVSREKKESFPLTVTSAQKNPTAFYLCASRKDRGGTGELFFGEGSRLTVL.